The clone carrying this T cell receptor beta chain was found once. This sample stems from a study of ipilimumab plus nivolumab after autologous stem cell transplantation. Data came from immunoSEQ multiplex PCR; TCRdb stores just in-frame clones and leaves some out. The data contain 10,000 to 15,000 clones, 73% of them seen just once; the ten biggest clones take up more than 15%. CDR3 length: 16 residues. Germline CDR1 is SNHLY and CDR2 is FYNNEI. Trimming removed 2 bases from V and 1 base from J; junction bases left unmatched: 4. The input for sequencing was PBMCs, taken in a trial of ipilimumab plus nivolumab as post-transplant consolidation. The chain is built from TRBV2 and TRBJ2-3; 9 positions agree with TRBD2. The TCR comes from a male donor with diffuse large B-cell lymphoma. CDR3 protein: CASSERVAGGTDTQYF. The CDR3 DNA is TGTGCCAGCAGTGAAAGGGTAGCGGGGGGCACAGATACGCAGTATTTT.